This passage covers 23 T cell receptor beta chains from one sample sequenced in a study of blood T cell repertoires in COVID-19. Sequencing used immunoSEQ multiplex PCR; TCRdb keeps in-frame clones, though not all of them. The repertoire consists of more than 150,000 clones, with roughly 83% occurring once and the leading ten covering roughly 13%. The sample was PBMCs or T cells enriched from blood (not recorded which). These receptors all come from a woman aged 55-75 years who had recovered from COVID-19.

J is TRBJ2-2 and V is TRBV7-2, with D perhaps matching TRBD1 (5 bases). This CDR3 contains 15 residues. Germline assignment: CDR1 SGHTA and CDR2 FQGNSA. The germline V and J ends were trimmed by 1 base and 6 bases, with 12 bases remaining between them. CDR3 sequence (DNA): TGTGCCAGCAGCTTAGGCAGGGTGTTAGCCGGGGAGCTGTTTTTT. Encoded protein: CASSLGRVLAGELFF.

The chain employs TRBV5-4 and TRBJ2-1; TRBD2 might be the D (6 bases). Trimming stripped 0 bases from V and 1 base from J, with 8 bases between. Germline V gene lookup returns CDR1 SGHNT and CDR2 YYREEE (reference sequence). The CDR3 contains 15 residues. This CDR3 is CASSLGGTSYNEQFF. The CDR3 bases are TGTGCCAGCAGCTTGGGAGGGACTTCCTACAATGAGCAGTTCTTC.

V gene TRBV6-5 combines with J gene TRBJ1-5, with TRBD1 identical over 7 bases. From germline, CDR1 is MNHEY and CDR2 SVGAGI. This CDR3 has 14 residues. V gave up 1 base and J gave up 5 bases; unmatched junction bases: 2. The CDR3 region is CASSYYRGDQPQHF. The CDR3 nucleotides read TGTGCCAGCAGTTACTACAGGGGTGATCAGCCCCAGCATTTT.

V and J are TRBV7-9 and TRBJ1-1; D perhaps matches TRBD1 (5 bases). Germline V CDR1 and CDR2: SEHNR, FQNEAQ (reference sequence). The CDR3 length is 14 residues. V was cut by 1 base and J by 1 base, with 7 bases left in between. The CDR3 bases are TGTGCCAGCAGCTTAGGTGACAGGAACACTGAAGCTTTCTTT. Translation: CASSLGDRNTEAFF.

This clone was seen just once. The J gene is TRBJ1-4, the V gene TRBV28; TRBD1 agrees at 9 bases. Trimming cost V 4 bases and J 7 bases; bases outside gene matches: 4. The CDR3 runs to 14 residues. Germline V lookup: CDR1 MDHEN, CDR2 SYDVKM. CDR3 coding DNA: TGTGCCAGCAGTTCACAGGGGGCGGGTGAAAAACTGTTTTTT. Its translation is CASSSQGAGEKLFF. Supplemented by reference TRBV28 and TRBJ1-4, the full variable domain reads DVKVTQSSRYLVKRTGEKVFLECVQDMDHENMFWYRQDPGLGLRLIYFSYDVKMKEKGDIPEGYSVSREKKERFSLILESASTNQTSMYLCASSSQGAGEKLFFGSGTQLSVL.

The chain has TRBV21-1 and TRBJ1-2; TRBD1, the table's D call, lacks a check against the DNA. TRBV21-1 is termed a pseudogene. The CDR3 has 12 amino acids. DNA of the CDR3: TGTGCCAGCAGCAAAGACATGGGCTTATACACCTTC. This codes for CASSKDMGLYTF.

This sequence joins TRBV7-3 and TRBJ2-1; 7 nucleotides match TRBD2. The CDR3 loop spans 13 amino acids. Germline loops: CDR1 SGHTA, CDR2 FQGTGA. The junction had 4 bases not matched to a gene; V was cut back by 1 base and J by 10 bases. The CDR3 loop reads CASSLNGLGEQFF. Written as DNA, the CDR3 is TGTGCCAGCAGCTTAAATGGACTAGGAGAGCAGTTCTTC.

CDR3 nucleotide sequence: TGCGCCAGCAGCTTGGGAGACAGCCTTGAAGAGCAGTACTTC. This sequence encodes CASSLGDSLEEQYF. The rearrangement uses TRBV5-1 and TRBJ2-7, with D perhaps matching TRBD1 (5 bases). Germline CDR1 is SGHRS and CDR2 is YFSETQ. The CDR3 totals 14 residues. Between the trimmed V and J ends, which lost 0 bases and 7 bases, there was a span of 14 bases.

V usage is TRBV2 and J usage is TRBJ1-2; D might be TRBD1 (5 bases). CDR1 SNHLY and CDR2 FYNNEI come from the germline V gene. V shed 6 bases and J shed 8 bases, with 13 bases lying between them. CDR3 length: 12 residues. CDR3 coding DNA: TGTGCCAGCAGGGGGACGGGAGGAGGCTACACCTTC. It yields the protein CASRGTGGGYTF.

The CDR3 protein is CASSPDRGSTEAFF. In DNA, the CDR3 is TGTGCCAGCAGCCCGGACAGGGGGAGCACTGAAGCTTTCTTT. The chain uses TRBV11-2 and TRBJ1-1, with 10 bases identical to TRBD1. There are 14 residues in the CDR3. Germline assignment: CDR1 SGHAT and CDR2 FQNNGV. Unmatched junction bases numbered 4, after V lost 5 bases and J lost 4 bases.

A note on this clone: Other DNA sequences from this sample encode an identical CDR3 as well. The rearrangement joins TRBV7-3 to TRBJ2-2; D is perhaps TRBD1 (6 bases). The CDR3 loop spans 13 amino acids. In germline, CDR1 is SGHTA, CDR2 FQGTGA. V shed 6 bases and J shed 5 bases, with 10 bases lying between them. The CDR3 protein is CASSPQGTGELFF. The CDR3 nucleotides are TGTGCCAGCAGTCCGCAGGGGACCGGGGAGCTGTTTTTT.

The V gene is TRBV6-5, the J gene TRBJ1-6; D possibly corresponds to TRBD1 (6 bases). This CDR3 is 14 amino acids long. Germline-derived CDR1 and CDR2 are MNHEY and SVGAGI. V was pared by 6 bases and J by 7 bases, with 13 bases between. CDR3 amino acids: CASSQERGNSPLHF. The CDR3 nucleotides are TGTGCCAGCAGCCAGGAAAGGGGGAATTCACCCCTCCACTTT.

The CDR3 coding sequence is TGTGCCAGCGGACGAGGACAGGGTAACACCGGGGAGCTGTTTTTT. Its translation: CASGRGQGNTGELFF. The J gene is TRBJ2-2, the V gene TRBV11-3, with 8 bases identical to TRBD1. Unmatched junction bases numbered 7, after V lost 8 bases and J lost 2 bases. CDR3 length: 15 amino acids. Germline CDR1 and CDR2: SGHNT and YENEEA.

This clone is a singleton in its sample. Other nucleotide sequences from this sample produce the same CDR3. This rearrangement joins TRBV18 to TRBJ1-2; D gene unclear. Looked up from germline, CDR1 is KGHSH and CDR2 is LQKENI. The CDR3 is made up of 14 amino acids. Trimming removed 0 bases from V and 1 base from J, with 6 bases in between. CDR3 residues: CASSPPSVNYGYTF. DNA for the CDR3: TGTGCCAGCTCACCACCATCTGTTAACTATGGCTACACCTTC. The full variable domain, with the rest looked up from reference TRBV18 and TRBJ1-2, is NAGVMQNPRHLVRRRGQEARLRCSPMKGHSHVYWYRQLPEEGLKFMVYLQKENIIDESGMPKERFSAEFPKEGPSILRIQQVVRGDSAAYFCASSPPSVNYGYTFGSGTRLTVV.

This chain connects TRBV19 to TRBJ1-6; D gene ambiguous. V was clipped by 5 bases and J by 9 bases, with 17 bases between them. The CDR3 consists of 15 residues. Germline loops: CDR1 LNHDA, CDR2 SQIVND (reference sequence). The CDR3 loop reads CASSAHVLASSPLHF. CDR3 in DNA: TGTGCCAGTAGTGCGCATGTTCTAGCTTCTTCACCCCTCCACTTT. The full variable domain, rest sourced from reference TRBV19 and TRBJ1-6, is DGGITQSPKYLFRKEGQNVTLSCEQNLNHDAMYWYRQDPGQGLRLIYYSQIVNDFQKGDIAEGYSVSREKKESFPLTVTSAQKNPTAFYLCASSAHVLASSPLHFGNGTRLTVT.

CDR3 sequence (DNA): TGTGCCAGCAATGTCAACAGCCTAACTAATGAAAAACTGTTTTTT. Protein product: CASNVNSLTNEKLFF. V gene TRBV2 combines with J gene TRBJ1-4, with D hard to call. CDR3 length: 15 amino acids. Germline CDR1 reads SNHLY; CDR2 reads FYNNEI. The ends were cut back, 7 bases at V and 1 base at J, with 13 bases in the middle.

The gene calls are TRBV2 and TRBJ1-1; TRBD1 is a possible D gene (6 bases). This CDR3 region has 13 residues. The V end was cut by 8 bases, the J end by 1 base, with 11 bases between. Germline V gene lookup returns CDR1 SNHLY and CDR2 FYNNEI. The CDR3, as DNA: TGTGCCAGCCGGACAGCCCGGAACACTGAAGCTTTCTTT. Translating gives CASRTARNTEAFF. The variable domain in full, with the rest retrieved from reference TRBV2 and TRBJ1-1, is EPEVTQTPSHQVTQMGQEVILRCVPISNHLYFYWYRQILGQKVEFLVSFYNNEISEKSEIFDDQFSVERPDGSNFTLKIRSTKLEDSAMYFCASRTARNTEAFFGQGTRLTVV.

The chain uses TRBV11-3 and TRBJ2-1, with TRBD2 matching over 11 bases. Germline V CDR1 and CDR2: SGHNT, YENEEA. The CDR3 is made up of 17 amino acids. Losses at the gene ends were 5 bases for V and 6 bases for J; bases not matched to a gene: 12. The chain's CDR3 is CASSPTGTSGTGNEQFF. In DNA form, the CDR3 reads TGTGCCAGCAGCCCTACCGGGACTAGCGGAACAGGCAATGAGCAGTTCTTC.

The rearrangement links TRBV11-3 to TRBJ2-3; 10 nucleotides match TRBD2. The CDR3 has 15 residues. Trimming at V came to 3 bases and at J to 3 bases, leaving 3 bases not matched to a gene. The germline CDR1 and CDR2 sequences are SGHNT and YENEEA. The CDR3 loop reads CASSFSGGMTDTQYF. The CDR3 DNA reads as TGTGCCAGCAGCTTTAGCGGGGGGATGACAGATACGCAGTATTTT.

The rearrangement uses TRBV29-1 and TRBJ2-1; 7 bases align to TRBD2. The V and J ends lost 6 bases and 9 bases, in that order; junction bases with no gene match: 14. The germline CDR1 and CDR2 sequences are SQVTM and ANQGSEA. The CDR3 spans 14 residues. CDR3 DNA: TGCAGCGTCGCAGGACTAGAAGGCGGCAGTGAGCAGTTCTTC. Its protein is CSVAGLEGGSEQFF.

The chain recombines TRBV18 with TRBJ1-5; D remains unclear. Germline V CDR1 and CDR2: KGHSH, LQKENI. V dropped 1 base and J dropped 4 bases, with 11 bases sitting between them. This CDR3 is built from 15 residues. CDR3 sequence: CASSPRGSVNQPQHF. CDR3 DNA: TGTGCCAGCTCACCACGCGGTTCAGTGAATCAGCCCCAGCATTTT. Full variable domain (rest looked up from reference TRBV18 and TRBJ1-5): NAGVMQNPRHLVRRRGQEARLRCSPMKGHSHVYWYRQLPEEGLKFMVYLQKENIIDESGMPKERFSAEFPKEGPSILRIQQVVRGDSAAYFCASSPRGSVNQPQHFGDGTRLSIL.

V and J are TRBV25-1 and TRBJ1-1; perhaps TRBD1 as D (6 bases). The CDR3 extends over 12 amino acids. Germline-derived CDR1 and CDR2 are MGHDK and SYGVNS. V was pared by 6 bases and J by 9 bases, with 14 bases between. This CDR3 is CASRNGQSQAFF. In DNA, the CDR3 is TGTGCCAGCAGAAACGGACAGTCCCAAGCTTTCTTT.

V is TRBV7-8 and J is TRBJ1-5; 7 bases agree with TRBD1. Germline V gene data show CDR1 as SGHVS and CDR2 as FQNEAQ. Trimming cost V 5 bases and J 0 bases; bases outside gene matches: 4. This CDR3 is 15 amino acids long. This CDR3 reads CASSEGAPSNQPQHF. The CDR3 nucleotides are TGTGCCAGCAGCGAGGGGGCGCCTAGCAATCAGCCCCAGCATTTT.